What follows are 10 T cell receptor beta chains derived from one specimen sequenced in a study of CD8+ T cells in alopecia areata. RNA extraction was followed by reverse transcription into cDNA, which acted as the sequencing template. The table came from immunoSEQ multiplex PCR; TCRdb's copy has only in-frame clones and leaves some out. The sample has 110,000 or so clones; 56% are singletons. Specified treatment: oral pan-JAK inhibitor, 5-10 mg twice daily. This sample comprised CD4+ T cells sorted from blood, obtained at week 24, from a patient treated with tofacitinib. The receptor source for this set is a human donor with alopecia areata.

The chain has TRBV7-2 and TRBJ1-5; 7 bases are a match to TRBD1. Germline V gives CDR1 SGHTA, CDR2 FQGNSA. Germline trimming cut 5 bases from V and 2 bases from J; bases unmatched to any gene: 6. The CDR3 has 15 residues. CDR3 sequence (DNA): TGTGCCAGCAGCCTAGGGGGCAAGGGCAATCAGCCCCAGCATTTT. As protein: CASSLGGKGNQPQHF.

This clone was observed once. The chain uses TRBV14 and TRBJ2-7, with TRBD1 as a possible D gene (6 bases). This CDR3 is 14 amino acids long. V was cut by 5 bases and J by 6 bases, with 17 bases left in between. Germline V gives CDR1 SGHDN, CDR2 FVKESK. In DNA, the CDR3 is TGTGCCAGCAGCTACGGCCACAGGGCTGGCGAGCAGTACTTC. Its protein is CASSYGHRAGEQYF. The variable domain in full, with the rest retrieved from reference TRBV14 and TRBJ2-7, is EAGVTQFPSHSVIEKGQTVTLRCDPISGHDNLYWYRRVMGKEIKFLLHFVKESKQDESGMPNNRFLAERTGGTYSTLKVQPAELEDSGVYFCASSYGHRAGEQYFGPGTRLTVT.

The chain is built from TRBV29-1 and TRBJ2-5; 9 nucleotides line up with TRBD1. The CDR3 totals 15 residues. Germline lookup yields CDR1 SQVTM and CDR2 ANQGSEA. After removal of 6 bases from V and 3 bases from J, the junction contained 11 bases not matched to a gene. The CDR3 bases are TGCAGCGTGAGGGACAGGGTAGGGGAGAAAGAGACCCAGTACTTC. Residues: CSVRDRVGEKETQYF.

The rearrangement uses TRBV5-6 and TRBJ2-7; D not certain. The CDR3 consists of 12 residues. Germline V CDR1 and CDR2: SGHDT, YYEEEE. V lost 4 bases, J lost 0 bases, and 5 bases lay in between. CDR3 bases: TGTGCCAGCAGCATAAACTCCTACGAGCAGTACTTC. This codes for CASSINSYEQYF.

The CDR3 here is CASSEALRQAGANVLTF. For the CDR3, the DNA is TGTGCCAGCAGTGAAGCGCTTAGGCAGGCTGGGGCCAACGTCCTGACTTTC. The chain recombines TRBV2 with TRBJ2-6; D is uncertain. CDR3 length: 17 residues. Germline loops: CDR1 SNHLY, CDR2 FYNNEI. V was clipped by 0 bases and J by 2 bases, with 11 bases between them.

The CDR3 is CASSESRETQYF. The CDR3 coding sequence is TGCGCCAGCAGTGAGTCTAGAGAGACCCAGTACTTC. The rearrangement links TRBV10-1 to TRBJ2-5; D remains ambiguous. Germline CDR1 WNHNN, CDR2 SYGVQD (reference sequence). V was pared by 0 bases and J by 4 bases, with 3 bases between. The CDR3 is 12 residues long.

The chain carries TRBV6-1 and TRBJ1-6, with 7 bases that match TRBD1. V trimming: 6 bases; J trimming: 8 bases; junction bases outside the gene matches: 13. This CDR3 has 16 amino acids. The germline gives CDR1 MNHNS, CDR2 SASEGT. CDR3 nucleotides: TGTGCCAGCAGAGAAAATCCGGGACAGCGCCATTCACCCCTCCACTTT. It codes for CASRENPGQRHSPLHF.

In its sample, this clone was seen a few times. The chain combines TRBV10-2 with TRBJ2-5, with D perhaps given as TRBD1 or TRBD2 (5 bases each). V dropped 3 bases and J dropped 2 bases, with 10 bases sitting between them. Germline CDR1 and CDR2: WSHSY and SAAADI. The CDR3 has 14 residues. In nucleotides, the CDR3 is TGCGCCAGCAGTGATCGGGACCCGCAAGAGACCCAGTACTTC. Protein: CASSDRDPQETQYF.

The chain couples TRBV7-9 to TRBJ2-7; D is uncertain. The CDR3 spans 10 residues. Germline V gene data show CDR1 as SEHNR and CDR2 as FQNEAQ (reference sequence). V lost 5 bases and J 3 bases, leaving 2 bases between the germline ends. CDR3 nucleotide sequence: TGTGCCAGCAGCGTCTACGAGCAGTACTTC. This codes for CASSVYEQYF. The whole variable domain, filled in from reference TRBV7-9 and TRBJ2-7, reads DTGVSQNPRHKITKRGQNVTFRCDPISEHNRLYWYRQTLGQGPEFLTYFQNEAQLEKSRLLSDRFSAERPKGSFSTLEIQRTEQGDSAMYLCASSVYEQYFGPGTRLTVT.

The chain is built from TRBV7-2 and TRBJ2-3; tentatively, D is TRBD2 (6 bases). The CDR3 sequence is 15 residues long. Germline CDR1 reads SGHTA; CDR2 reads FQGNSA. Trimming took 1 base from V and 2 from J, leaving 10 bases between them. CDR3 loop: CASSLVEGTTDTQYF. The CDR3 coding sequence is TGTGCCAGCAGCTTAGTGGAGGGGACCACAGATACGCAGTATTTT. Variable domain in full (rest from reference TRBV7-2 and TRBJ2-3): GAGVSQSPSNKVTEKGKDVELRCDPISGHTALYWYRQSLGQGLEFLIYFQGNSAPDKSGLPSDRFSAERTGGSVSTLTIQRTQQEDSAVYLCASSLVEGTTDTQYFGPGTRLTVL.